The sequence of this T cell receptor beta chain was determined in a study of blood T cell repertoires in COVID-19. At the level of the study: Specimens from acute and convalescent COVID-19 originated in the United States, Italy and Spain.

V shed 4 bases, J shed 6 bases, and the junction held 3 bases outside the gene matches. Germline lookup yields CDR1 KGHSH and CDR2 LQKENI. The length of the CDR3 is 13 residues. Sequencing was performed with immunoSEQ multiplex PCR; in TCRdb, only in-frame clones are kept and a portion is missing. The profile covers around 250,000 clones, with about 87% appearing a single time and around 3% taken by the ten largest. The chain employs TRBV18 and TRBJ1-2; TRBD1 matches at 9 bases. The TCR comes from a middle-aged woman who had been exposed to COVID-19. The sample comprised PBMCs or T cells enriched from blood (not recorded which). Here the CDR3 reads CASSLQGADGYTF. CDR3 nucleotide sequence: TGTGCCAGCTCACTACAGGGGGCTGATGGCTACACCTTC.